The clone carrying this TCR beta chain was picked up a small number of times. This specimen comes from a study of identical twins. CDR3 length: 13 residues. Trimming took 4 bases from V and 9 from J, leaving 13 bases between them. Germline CDR1 reads MNHEY; CDR2 reads SVGAGI. MiXCR was run by TCRdb on the 5' RACE reads, yielding one entry per CDR3 protein. The sample records hundreds of thousands of distinct CDR3 sequences, around a sixth being singletons. These data were also filed under a second study, of T cells expressing NK-cell markers.

Sequenced input: PBMCs. The chain combines TRBV6-5 with TRBJ1-5; D is uncertain. The receptor's source is a woman aged 18-29 years in good health. The CDR3 sequence: CASSSQTPRPQHF. CDR3 nucleotides: TGTGCCAGCAGTTCCCAGACCCCCCGGCCCCAGCATTTT.